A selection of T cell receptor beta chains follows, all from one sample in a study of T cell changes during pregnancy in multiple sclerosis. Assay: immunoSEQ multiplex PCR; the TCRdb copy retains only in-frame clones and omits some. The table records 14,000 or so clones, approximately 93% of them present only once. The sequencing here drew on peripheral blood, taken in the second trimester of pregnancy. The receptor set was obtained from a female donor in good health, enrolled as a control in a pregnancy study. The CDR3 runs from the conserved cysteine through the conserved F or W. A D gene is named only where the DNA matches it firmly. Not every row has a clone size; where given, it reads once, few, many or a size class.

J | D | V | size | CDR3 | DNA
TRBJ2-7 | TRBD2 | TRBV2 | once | CASRNLAGGDYEQYF | TGTGCCAGCAGGAATTTAGCGGGAGGAGACTACGAGCAGTACTTC
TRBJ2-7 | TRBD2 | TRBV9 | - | CASSSGTSPYEQYF | TGTGCCAGCAGCTCCGGGACTAGCCCCTACGAGCAGTACTTC
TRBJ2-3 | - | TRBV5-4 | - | CASSFGQLEQYF | TGTGCCAGCAGCTTCGGACAGCTAGAGCAGTATTTT
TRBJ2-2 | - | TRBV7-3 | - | CASSLGGAGTGELFF | TGTGCCAGCAGCTTAGGGGGCGCAGGCACCGGGGAGCTGTTTTTT
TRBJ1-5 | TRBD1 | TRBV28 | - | CASSLDRGRWSGQPQHF | TGTGCCAGCAGTTTAGACAGGGGGCGCTGGAGCGGTCAGCCCCAGCATTTT
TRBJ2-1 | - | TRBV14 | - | CASSLAGMRQFF | TGTGCCAGCAGCCTGGCGGGAATGAGGCAGTTCTTC
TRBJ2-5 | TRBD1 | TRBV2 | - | CASKGSRGRETQYF | TGTGCCAGCAAAGGGAGCAGGGGGCGGGAGACCCAGTACTTC
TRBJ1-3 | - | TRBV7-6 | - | CASSLDRSSGNTIYF | TGTGCCAGCAGCTTAGACAGGAGCTCTGGAAACACCATATATTTT
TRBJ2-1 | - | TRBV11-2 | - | CASSLGGIRSVF | TGTGCCAGCAGCTTAGGAGGCATACGGTCCGTCTTC
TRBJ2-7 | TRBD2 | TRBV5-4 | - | CASTFAGGGYEQYF | TGTGCCAGCACCTTTGCGGGAGGAGGATACGAGCAGTACTTC
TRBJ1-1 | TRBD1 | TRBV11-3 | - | CASSMRPRDRHSEAFF | TGTGCCAGCAGCATGAGACCCCGGGACAGACACTCTGAAGCTTTCTTT
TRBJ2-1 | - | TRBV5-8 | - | CASRHGHKSYNEQFF | TGTGCCAGCAGACATGGACACAAAAGTTACAATGAGCAGTTCTTC
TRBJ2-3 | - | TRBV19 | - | CASNTPGGPPDTQYF | TGTGCCAGTAACACCCCGGGGGGCCCCCCAGATACGCAGTATTTT
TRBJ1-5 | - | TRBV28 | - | CASFSGFDSEAQHF | TGTGCCAGCTTCTCAGGATTCGATTCAGAAGCCCAGCATTTT
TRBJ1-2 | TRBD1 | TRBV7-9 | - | CASSSADRRLRYGYTF | TGTGCCAGCAGCTCCGCGGACAGGCGACTTCGATATGGCTACACCTTC
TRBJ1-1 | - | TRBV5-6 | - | CASTEKSYTEAFF | TGTGCCAGCACCGAGAAGAGTTACACTGAAGCTTTCTTT
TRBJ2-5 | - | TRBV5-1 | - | CASSSLDSSRETQYF | TGCGCCAGCAGCTCCCTCGACAGTTCACGAGAGACCCAGTACTTC
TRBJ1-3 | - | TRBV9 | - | CASSVGGYGNTIYF | TGTGCCAGCAGCGTAGGAGGTTATGGAAACACCATATATTTT
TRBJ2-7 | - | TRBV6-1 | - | CASTQWRRSEQYF | TGTGCCAGCACCCAATGGAGGAGGTCCGAGCAGTACTTC
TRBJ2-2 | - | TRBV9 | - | CASSVGITTSTGELFF | TGTGCCAGCAGCGTAGGGATAACTACTAGCACCGGGGAGCTGTTTTTT